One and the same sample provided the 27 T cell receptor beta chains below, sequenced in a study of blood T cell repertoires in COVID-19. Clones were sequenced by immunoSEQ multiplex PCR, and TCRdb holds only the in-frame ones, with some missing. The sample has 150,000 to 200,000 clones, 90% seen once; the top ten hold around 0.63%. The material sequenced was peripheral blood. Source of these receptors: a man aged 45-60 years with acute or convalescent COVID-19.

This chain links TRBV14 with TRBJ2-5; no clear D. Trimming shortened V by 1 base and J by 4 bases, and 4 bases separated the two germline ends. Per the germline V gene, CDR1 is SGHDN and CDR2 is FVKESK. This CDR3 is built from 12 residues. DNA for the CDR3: TGTGCCAGCAGCCAAGTCGTAGAGACCCAGTACTTC. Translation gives CASSQVVETQYF.

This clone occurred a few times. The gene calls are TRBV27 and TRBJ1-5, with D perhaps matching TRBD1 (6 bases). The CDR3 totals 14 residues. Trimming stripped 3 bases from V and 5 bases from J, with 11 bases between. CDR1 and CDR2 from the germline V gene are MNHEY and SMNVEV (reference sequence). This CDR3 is CASSFLAGDQPQHF. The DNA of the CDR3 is TGTGCCAGCAGTTTTCTGGCAGGGGATCAGCCCCAGCATTTT.

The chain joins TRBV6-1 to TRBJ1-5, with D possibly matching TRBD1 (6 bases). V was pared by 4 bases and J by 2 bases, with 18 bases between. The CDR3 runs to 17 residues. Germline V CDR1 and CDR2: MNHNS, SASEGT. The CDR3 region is CASSGYRVGPGNQPQHF. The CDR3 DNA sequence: TGTGCCAGCAGTGGTTACAGGGTCGGCCCTGGCAATCAGCCCCAGCATTTT.

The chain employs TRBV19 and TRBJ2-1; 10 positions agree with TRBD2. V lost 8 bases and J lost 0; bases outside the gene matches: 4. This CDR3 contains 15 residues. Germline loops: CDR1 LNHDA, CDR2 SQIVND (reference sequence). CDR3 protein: CASRIAGGSYNEQFF. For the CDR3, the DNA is TGTGCCAGTCGAATAGCGGGAGGCTCCTACAATGAGCAGTTCTTC.

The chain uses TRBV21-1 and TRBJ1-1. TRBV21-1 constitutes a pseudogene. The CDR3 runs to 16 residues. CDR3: CASSKGEGFWNTEAFF. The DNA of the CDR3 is TGTGCCAGCAGCAAAGGGGAGGGATTCTGGAACACTGAAGCTTTCTTT.

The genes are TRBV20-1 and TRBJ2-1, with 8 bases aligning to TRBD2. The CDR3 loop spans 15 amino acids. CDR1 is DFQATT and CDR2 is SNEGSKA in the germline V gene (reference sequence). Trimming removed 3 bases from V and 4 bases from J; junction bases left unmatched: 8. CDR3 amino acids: CSASTGGPRYNEQFF. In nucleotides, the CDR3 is TGCAGTGCTAGTACGGGGGGGCCTAGATACAATGAGCAGTTCTTC.

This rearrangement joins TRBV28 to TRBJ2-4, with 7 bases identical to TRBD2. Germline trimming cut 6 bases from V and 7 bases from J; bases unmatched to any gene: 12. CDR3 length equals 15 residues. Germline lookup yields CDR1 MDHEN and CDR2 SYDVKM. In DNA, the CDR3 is TGTGCCAGCAGAGACTCGGCGGGGGTTTGGAACATTCAGTACTTC. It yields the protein CASRDSAGVWNIQYF.

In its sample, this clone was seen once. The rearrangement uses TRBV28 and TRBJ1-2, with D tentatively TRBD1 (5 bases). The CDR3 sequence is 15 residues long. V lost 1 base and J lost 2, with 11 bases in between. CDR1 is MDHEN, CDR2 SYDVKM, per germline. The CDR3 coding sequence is TGTGCCAGCAGTTTATTTCGGACAAGCAACTATGGCTACACCTTC. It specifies CASSLFRTSNYGYTF.

CDR3 protein: CASSPPAGRDTGELFF. CDR3 nucleotides: TGTGCCAGCTCACCACCGGCGGGTAGGGACACCGGGGAGCTGTTTTTT. The chain uses TRBV18 and TRBJ2-2; maybe TRBD2 (5 bases). The germline V gene encodes CDR1 KGHSH and CDR2 LQKENI. Deletions cut 0 bases from V and 3 bases from J, with 11 bases between. The CDR3 loop spans 16 amino acids.

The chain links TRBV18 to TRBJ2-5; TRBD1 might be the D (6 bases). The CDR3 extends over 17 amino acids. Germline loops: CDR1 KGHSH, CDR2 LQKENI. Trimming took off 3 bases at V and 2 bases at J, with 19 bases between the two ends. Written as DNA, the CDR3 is TGTGCCAGCTCACCTGGGACAACGGGGACGGGGCAAGAGACCCAGTACTTC. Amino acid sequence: CASSPGTTGTGQETQYF.

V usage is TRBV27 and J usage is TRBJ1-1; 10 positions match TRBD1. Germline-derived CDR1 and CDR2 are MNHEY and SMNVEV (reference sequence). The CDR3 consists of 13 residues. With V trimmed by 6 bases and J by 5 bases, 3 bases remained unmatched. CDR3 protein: CASRGTGDTEAFF. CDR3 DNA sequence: TGTGCCAGCAGGGGGACAGGGGATACTGAAGCTTTCTTT.

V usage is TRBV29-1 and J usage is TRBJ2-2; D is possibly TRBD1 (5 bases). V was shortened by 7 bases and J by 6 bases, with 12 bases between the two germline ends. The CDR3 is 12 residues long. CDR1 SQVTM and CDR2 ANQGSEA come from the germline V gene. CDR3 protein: CSGSRGSGELFF. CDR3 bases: TGCAGCGGATCTAGGGGATCCGGGGAGCTGTTTTTT.

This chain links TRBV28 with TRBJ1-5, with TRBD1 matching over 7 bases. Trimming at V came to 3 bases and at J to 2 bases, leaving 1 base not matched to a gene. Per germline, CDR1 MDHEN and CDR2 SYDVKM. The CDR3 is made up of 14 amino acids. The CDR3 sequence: CASSFGQGNQPQHF. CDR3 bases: TGTGCCAGCAGTTTCGGACAGGGCAATCAGCCCCAGCATTTT.

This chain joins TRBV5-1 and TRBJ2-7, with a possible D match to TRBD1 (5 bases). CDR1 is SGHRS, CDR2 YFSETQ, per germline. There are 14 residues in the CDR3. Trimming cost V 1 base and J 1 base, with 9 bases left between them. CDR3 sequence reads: CASSLQGRSYEQYF. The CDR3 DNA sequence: TGCGCCAGCAGCTTGCAGGGCAGGTCCTACGAGCAGTACTTC.

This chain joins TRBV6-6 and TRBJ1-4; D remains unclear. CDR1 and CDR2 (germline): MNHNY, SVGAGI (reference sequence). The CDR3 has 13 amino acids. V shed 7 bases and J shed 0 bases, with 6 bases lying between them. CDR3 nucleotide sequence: TGTGCCAGCAACAGTGCAACTAATGAAAAACTGTTTTTT. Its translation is CASNSATNEKLFF.

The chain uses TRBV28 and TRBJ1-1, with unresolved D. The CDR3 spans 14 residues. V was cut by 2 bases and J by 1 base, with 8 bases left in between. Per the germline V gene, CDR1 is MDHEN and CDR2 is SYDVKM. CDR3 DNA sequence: TGTGCCAGCAGTTTACCAACAGAGAACACTGAAGCTTTCTTT. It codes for CASSLPTENTEAFF.

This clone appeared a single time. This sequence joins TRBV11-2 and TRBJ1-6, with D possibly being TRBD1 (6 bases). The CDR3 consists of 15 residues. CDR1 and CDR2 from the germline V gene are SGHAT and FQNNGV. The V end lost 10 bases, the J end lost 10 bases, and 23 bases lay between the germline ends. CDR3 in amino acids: CATSGPRDIGSPLHF. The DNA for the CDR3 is TGTGCCACCTCCGGCCCCCGGGACATTGGATCACCCCTCCACTTT.

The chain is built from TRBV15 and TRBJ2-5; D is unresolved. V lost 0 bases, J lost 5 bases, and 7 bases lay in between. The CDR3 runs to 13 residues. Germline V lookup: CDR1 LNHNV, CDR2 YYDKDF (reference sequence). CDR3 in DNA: TGTGCCACCAGCAGAGATCCGGGTGAGACCCAGTACTTC. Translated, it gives CATSRDPGETQYF.

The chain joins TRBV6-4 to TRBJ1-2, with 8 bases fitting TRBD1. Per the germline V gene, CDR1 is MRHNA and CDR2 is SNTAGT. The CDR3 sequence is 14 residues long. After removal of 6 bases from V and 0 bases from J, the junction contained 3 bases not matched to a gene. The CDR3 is CASSRGPANYGYTF. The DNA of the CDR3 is TGTGCCAGCAGCAGGGGGCCGGCTAACTATGGCTACACCTTC.

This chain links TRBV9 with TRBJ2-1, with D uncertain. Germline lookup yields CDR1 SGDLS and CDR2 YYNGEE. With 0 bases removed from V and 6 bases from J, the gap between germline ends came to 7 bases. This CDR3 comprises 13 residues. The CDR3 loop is CASSVGKLNEQFF. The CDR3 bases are TGTGCCAGCAGCGTAGGTAAACTCAATGAGCAGTTCTTC.

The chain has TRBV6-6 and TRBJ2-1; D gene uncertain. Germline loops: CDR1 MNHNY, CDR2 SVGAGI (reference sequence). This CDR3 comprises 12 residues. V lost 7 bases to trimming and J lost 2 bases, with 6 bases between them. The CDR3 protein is CASTGPYNEQFF. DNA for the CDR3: TGTGCCAGCACAGGCCCCTACAATGAGCAGTTCTTC.

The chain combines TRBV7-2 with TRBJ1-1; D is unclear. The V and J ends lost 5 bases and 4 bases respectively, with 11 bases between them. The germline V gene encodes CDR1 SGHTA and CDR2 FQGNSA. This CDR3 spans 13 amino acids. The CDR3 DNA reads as TGTGCCAGCAGCCCCCGGGTCGGCACTGAAGCTTTCTTT. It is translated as CASSPRVGTEAFF.

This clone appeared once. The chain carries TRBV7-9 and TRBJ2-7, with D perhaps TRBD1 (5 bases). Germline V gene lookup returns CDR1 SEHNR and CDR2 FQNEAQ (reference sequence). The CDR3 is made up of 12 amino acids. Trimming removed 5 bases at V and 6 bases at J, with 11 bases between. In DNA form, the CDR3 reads TGTGCCAGCAGCCCGAAGGGGTCCGAGCAGTACTTC. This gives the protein CASSPKGSEQYF.

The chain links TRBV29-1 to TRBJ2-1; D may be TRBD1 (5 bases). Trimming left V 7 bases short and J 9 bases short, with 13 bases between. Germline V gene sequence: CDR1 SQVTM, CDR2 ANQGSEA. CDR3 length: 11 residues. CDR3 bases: TGCAGCGGACGTAGGGGAAGTGAGCAGTTCTTC. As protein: CSGRRGSEQFF.

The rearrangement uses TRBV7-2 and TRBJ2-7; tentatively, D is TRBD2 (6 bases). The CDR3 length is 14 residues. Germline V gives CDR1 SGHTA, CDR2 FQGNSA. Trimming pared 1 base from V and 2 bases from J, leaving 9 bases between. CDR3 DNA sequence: TGTGCCAGCAGCTTAGGCGGGGAACCCTACGAGCAGTACTTC. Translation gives CASSLGGEPYEQYF.

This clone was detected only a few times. This CDR3 is CASSEALADDTDTQYF. The CDR3 DNA follows: TGTGCCAGCAGTGAAGCCCTAGCGGACGACACAGATACGCAGTATTTT. V usage is TRBV2 and J usage is TRBJ2-3, with 7 positions matching TRBD2. V was pared by 0 bases and J by 2 bases, with 5 bases of the junction left unmatched. The V gene's germline CDR1 is SNHLY and CDR2 FYNNEI. CDR3 length equals 16 residues.

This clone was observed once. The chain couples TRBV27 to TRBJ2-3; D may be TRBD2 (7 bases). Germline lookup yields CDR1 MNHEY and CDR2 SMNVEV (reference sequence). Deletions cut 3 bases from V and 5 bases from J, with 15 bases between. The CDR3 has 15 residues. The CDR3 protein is CASSLAAGAIDTQYF. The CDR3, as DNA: TGTGCCAGCAGTTTGGCGGCGGGGGCAATAGATACGCAGTATTTT.